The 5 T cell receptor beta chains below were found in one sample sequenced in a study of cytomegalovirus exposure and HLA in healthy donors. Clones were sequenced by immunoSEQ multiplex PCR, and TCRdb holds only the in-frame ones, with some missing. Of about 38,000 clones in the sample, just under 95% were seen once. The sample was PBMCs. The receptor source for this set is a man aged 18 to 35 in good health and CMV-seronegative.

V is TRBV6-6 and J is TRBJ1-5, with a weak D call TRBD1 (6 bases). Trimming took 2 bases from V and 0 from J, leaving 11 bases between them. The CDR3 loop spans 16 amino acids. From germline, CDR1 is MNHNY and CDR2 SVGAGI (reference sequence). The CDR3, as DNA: TGTGCCAGCAGTTACCTACCAGGGGTTAGCAATCAGCCCCAGCATTTT. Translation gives CASSYLPGVSNQPQHF.

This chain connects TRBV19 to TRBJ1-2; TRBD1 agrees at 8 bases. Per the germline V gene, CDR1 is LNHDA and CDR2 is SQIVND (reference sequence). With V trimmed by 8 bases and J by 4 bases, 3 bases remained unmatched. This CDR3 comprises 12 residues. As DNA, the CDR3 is TGTGCCAGTTCGGACAGGGTCTATGGCTACACCTTC. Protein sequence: CASSDRVYGYTF.

CDR3 DNA: TGTGCCAGCAGTTACGAGCGGGGGGGCCTCAAGGAGACCCAGTACTTC. Its translation is CASSYERGGLKETQYF. The chain is built from TRBV6-5 and TRBJ2-5; TRBD2 matches at 10 bases. The germline V gene encodes CDR1 MNHEY and CDR2 SVGAGI. The V segment lost 2 bases and the J segment 5 bases; nucleotides outside the gene matches: 8. This CDR3 is built from 16 residues.

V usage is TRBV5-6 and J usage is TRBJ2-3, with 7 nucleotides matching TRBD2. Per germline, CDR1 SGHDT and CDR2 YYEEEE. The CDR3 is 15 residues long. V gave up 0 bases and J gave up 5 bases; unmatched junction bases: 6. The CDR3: CASSLGGAGLDTQYF. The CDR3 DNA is TGTGCCAGCAGCTTGGGGGGAGCGGGATTAGATACGCAGTATTTT.

The CDR3 here is CATSRAGQGSTDTQYF. DNA of the CDR3: TGTGCCACCAGCAGGGCGGGACAGGGAAGCACAGATACGCAGTATTTT. V gene TRBV15 combines with J gene TRBJ2-3, with 9 nucleotides matching TRBD1. The CDR3 runs to 16 residues. With V trimmed by 3 bases and J by 0 bases, 4 bases remained unmatched. Germline values: CDR1 LNHNV, CDR2 YYDKDF (reference sequence).